A selection of T cell receptor beta chains follows, all from one sample in a study of HIV-infected children after antiretroviral therapy interruption. TCRdb reprocessed the 3' RACE reads via MiXCR and lists one record per CDR3 protein. The sample holds around 50,000 distinct CDR3 sequences; about 4.3% are singletons and the top ten take approximately 0.7%. Sequenced here: CD45RA+ CD4+ T cells from PBMCs, pooled from several time points, sampled from a donor given antiretroviral therapy, either interrupted or continuous. The receptors stem from a pool of human donors with HIV. CDR3s include the opening cysteine and the closing phenylalanine or tryptophan. Fields, in order: D gene, J gene, V gene, clone size, CDR3 protein, CDR3 DNA. D genes are given only for firm matches. Clone size is shown for a subset of rows, as once, few, many or a class of expanded clone.

D gene: -; J gene: TRBJ2-1; V gene: TRBV12-3/TRBV12-4; clone size: few; CDR3 protein: CASRLGGRNEQFF; CDR3 DNA: TGTGCCAGCAGGCTAGGGGGGCGGAATGAGCAGTTCTTC
D gene: TRBD1; J gene: TRBJ2-7; V gene: TRBV20-1; clone size: many; CDR3 protein: CSARTGTGERNEQYF; CDR3 DNA: TGCAGTGCTAGAACCGGGACAGGGGAACGTAACGAGCAGTACTTC
D gene: TRBD1; J gene: TRBJ1-5; V gene: TRBV12-3/TRBV12-4; clone size: many; CDR3 protein: CASSSGTGVENQPQHF; CDR3 DNA: TGTGCCAGCAGTTCCGGGACAGGGGTTGAAAATCAGCCCCAGCATTTT
D gene: TRBD1; J gene: TRBJ1-2; V gene: TRBV5-1; clone size: many; CDR3 protein: CASSLESGTGGGYTF; CDR3 DNA: TGCGCCAGCAGCTTGGAATCCGGGACAGGGGGTGGCTACACCTTC
D gene: TRBD1; J gene: TRBJ1-4; V gene: TRBV24-1; clone size: many; CDR3 protein: CATSDPGQGDEKLFF; CDR3 DNA: TGTGCCACCAGTGACCCGGGACAGGGGGATGAAAAACTGTTTTTT
D gene: TRBD1; J gene: TRBJ1-1; V gene: TRBV20-1; clone size: few; CDR3 protein: CSARIGTGATEAFF; CDR3 DNA: TGCAGTGCTAGAATAGGGACAGGTGCCACTGAAGCTTTCTTT
D gene: TRBD1; J gene: TRBJ2-7; V gene: TRBV10-3; clone size: many; CDR3 protein: CASGGGDRDYEQYF; CDR3 DNA: TGTGCCTCCGGTGGCGGGGACAGGGACTACGAGCAGTACTTC
D gene: -; J gene: TRBJ2-1; V gene: TRBV19; clone size: many; CDR3 protein: CASSRLAFADEQFF; CDR3 DNA: TGTGCCAGTAGTCGGCTAGCGTTTGCGGATGAGCAGTTCTTC
D gene: -; J gene: TRBJ2-3; V gene: TRBV2; clone size: -; CDR3 protein: CASSIRETQYF; CDR3 DNA: TGTGCCAGCAGTATCAGGGAGACGCAGTATTTT
D gene: -; J gene: TRBJ2-5; V gene: TRBV12-1; clone size: few; CDR3 protein: CASSQGQAEETQYF; CDR3 DNA: TGTGCCAGCAGCCAGGGACAGGCGGAAGAGACCCAGTACTTC
D gene: TRBD1; J gene: TRBJ2-3; V gene: TRBV29-1; clone size: few; CDR3 protein: CSVGRQGAWDTQYF; CDR3 DNA: TGCAGCGTGGGAAGACAGGGGGCATGGGATACGCAGTATTTT
D gene: -; J gene: TRBJ2-1; V gene: TRBV10-2; clone size: few; CDR3 protein: CASSETRVSNEQFF; CDR3 DNA: TGCGCCAGCAGTGAGACTAGGGTGTCGAATGAGCAGTTCTTC
D gene: -; J gene: TRBJ2-1; V gene: TRBV2; clone size: many; CDR3 protein: CASSSEVGNEQFF; CDR3 DNA: TGTGCCAGCAGTTCTGAGGTGGGGAATGAGCAGTTCTTC
D gene: -; J gene: TRBJ2-1; V gene: TRBV20-1; clone size: -; CDR3 protein: CSASHRKGGAEEFF; CDR3 DNA: TGCAGTGCTAGTCACCGAAAGGGGGGGGCTGAAGAGTTCTTC
D gene: -; J gene: TRBJ2-1; V gene: TRBV12-3/TRBV12-4; clone size: many; CDR3 protein: CASRYRIEQFF; CDR3 DNA: TGTGCCAGCAGGTATAGGATTGAGCAGTTCTTC
D gene: TRBD1; J gene: TRBJ1-6; V gene: TRBV3-1; clone size: many; CDR3 protein: CASSQELSKDRVTLHF; CDR3 DNA: TGTGCCAGCAGCCAAGAGTTATCCAAGGACAGGGTAACCCTCCACTTT
D gene: -; J gene: TRBJ1-1; V gene: TRBV20-1; clone size: many; CDR3 protein: CSARDEKGGAFF; CDR3 DNA: TGCAGTGCTAGAGATGAGAAGGGAGGAGCTTTCTTT
D gene: -; J gene: TRBJ1-2; V gene: TRBV3-1; clone size: few; CDR3 protein: CASSRPGTADQEGGYTF; CDR3 DNA: TGTGCCAGCAGCCGTCCCGGGACGGCCGACCAGGAGGGCGGCTACACCTTC
D gene: -; J gene: TRBJ2-2; V gene: TRBV23-1; clone size: many; CDR3 protein: CASSQSQGLNTGELFF; CDR3 DNA: TGCGCCAGCAGTCAATCGCAGGGACTGAACACCGGGGAGCTGTTTTTT
D gene: TRBD1; J gene: TRBJ2-1; V gene: TRBV12-5; clone size: many; CDR3 protein: CASGLAPGTGANEQFF; CDR3 DNA: TGTGCTAGTGGTTTGGCCCCCGGGACAGGGGCCAATGAGCAGTTCTTC
D gene: -; J gene: TRBJ1-1; V gene: TRBV29-1; clone size: many; CDR3 protein: CSVAKANTEAFF; CDR3 DNA: TGCAGCGTTGCCAAGGCGAACACTGAAGCTTTCTTT
D gene: -; J gene: TRBJ2-7; V gene: TRBV2; clone size: many; CDR3 protein: CASSPTGDEQYF; CDR3 DNA: TGTGCCAGCAGTCCAACTGGGGACGAGCAGTACTTC
D gene: -; J gene: TRBJ2-5; V gene: TRBV13; clone size: medium-sized; CDR3 protein: CASSPRVTQYF; CDR3 DNA: TGTGCCAGCTCTCCCAGGGTCACCCAGTACTTT
D gene: TRBD2; J gene: TRBJ2-2; V gene: TRBV3-1; clone size: -; CDR3 protein: CASRQLAGGPTGELFF; CDR3 DNA: TGTGCCAGCAGACAACTAGCGGGGGGGCCAACCGGGGAGCTGTTTTTT
D gene: -; J gene: TRBJ2-3; V gene: TRBV3-1; clone size: few; CDR3 protein: CASSHGRSPETQYF; CDR3 DNA: TGTGCCAGCAGCCACGGACGCTCCCCAGAGACGCAGTATTTT
D gene: -; J gene: TRBJ1-1; V gene: TRBV4-1; clone size: many; CDR3 protein: CASSQIGRKTEAFF; CDR3 DNA: TGCGCCAGCAGCCAGATAGGGAGAAAGACTGAAGCTTTCTTT
D gene: -; J gene: TRBJ2-3; V gene: TRBV6-1; clone size: few; CDR3 protein: CASSVIPTGFTDTQYF; CDR3 DNA: TGTGCCAGCAGCGTAATCCCGACAGGCTTCACAGATACGCAGTATTTT
D gene: -; J gene: TRBJ2-1; V gene: TRBV12-3/TRBV12-4; clone size: many; CDR3 protein: CASSLVVHEQFF; CDR3 DNA: TGTGCCAGCAGTTTAGTAGTTCACGAGCAGTTCTTC
D gene: TRBD2; J gene: TRBJ2-5; V gene: TRBV29-1; clone size: few; CDR3 protein: CSHDVRGGLQETQYF; CDR3 DNA: TGCAGCCACGATGTCCGGGGGGGCCTCCAAGAGACCCAGTACTTC
D gene: -; J gene: TRBJ1-1; V gene: TRBV14; clone size: many; CDR3 protein: CASSQEGRVRAFF; CDR3 DNA: TGTGCCAGCAGCCAAGAAGGACGGGTTCGAGCTTTCTTT
D gene: -; J gene: TRBJ2-1; V gene: TRBV15; clone size: many; CDR3 protein: CATSRDRGGEQFF; CDR3 DNA: TGTGCCACCAGCAGAGATAGGGGTGGCGAGCAGTTCTTC
D gene: TRBD2; J gene: TRBJ2-3; V gene: TRBV20-1; clone size: many; CDR3 protein: CSARKSSGGAPTDTQYF; CDR3 DNA: TGCAGTGCTAGAAAGTCTAGCGGGGGGGCTCCCACAGATACGCAGTATTTT
D gene: -; J gene: TRBJ2-6; V gene: TRBV12-3/TRBV12-4; clone size: many; CDR3 protein: CASSFWGAGANVLTF; CDR3 DNA: TGTGCCAGCAGTTTCTGGGGGGCTGGGGCCAACGTCCTGACTTTC
D gene: -; J gene: TRBJ2-7; V gene: TRBV20-1; clone size: medium-sized; CDR3 protein: CSAPTGTLFREQYF; CDR3 DNA: TGCAGTGCGCCTACCGGGACTCTGTTTCGCGAGCAGTACTTC
D gene: -; J gene: TRBJ1-1; V gene: TRBV12-3/TRBV12-4; clone size: few; CDR3 protein: CASSLKTGTGGTEAFF; CDR3 DNA: TGTGCCAGCAGTTTAAAAACAGGGACGGGAGGCACTGAAGCTTTCTTT
D gene: -; J gene: TRBJ1-1; V gene: TRBV3-1; clone size: -; CDR3 protein: CASSQAMDGGKAFF; CDR3 DNA: TGTGCCAGCAGCCAAGCCATGGACGGCGGTAAAGCTTTCTTT
D gene: -; J gene: TRBJ1-4; V gene: TRBV11-2; clone size: few; CDR3 protein: CASSRQLNEKLFF; CDR3 DNA: TGTGCCAGCAGTCGACAGTTAAATGAAAAACTGTTTTTT
D gene: -; J gene: TRBJ2-1; V gene: TRBV30; clone size: many; CDR3 protein: CAWMGGAGRKQFF; CDR3 DNA: TGTGCCTGGATGGGGGGGGCCGGCAGGAAGCAGTTCTTC
D gene: -; J gene: TRBJ2-3; V gene: TRBV7-3; clone size: many; CDR3 protein: CASSLSGSHTDTQYF; CDR3 DNA: TGTGCCAGCAGCTTAAGCGGGTCCCACACAGATACGCAGTATTTT
D gene: -; J gene: TRBJ1-3; V gene: TRBV28; clone size: many; CDR3 protein: CASSLSGDSGNTIYF; CDR3 DNA: TGTGCCAGCAGTTTATCAGGTGACTCTGGAAACACCATATATTTT
D gene: -; J gene: TRBJ2-1; V gene: TRBV23-1; clone size: few; CDR3 protein: CASSPFSRGFNEQFF; CDR3 DNA: TGCGCCAGCAGTCCCTTCTCACGGGGGTTCAATGAGCAGTTCTTC
D gene: TRBD2; J gene: TRBJ2-7; V gene: TRBV20-1; clone size: many; CDR3 protein: CSATGGSYYEQYF; CDR3 DNA: TGCAGTGCTACGGGGGGTAGCTACTACGAGCAGTACTTC
D gene: TRBD1; J gene: TRBJ1-2; V gene: TRBV12-3/TRBV12-4; clone size: many; CDR3 protein: CASSFQGGYGYTF; CDR3 DNA: TGTGCCAGCAGTTTTCAGGGGGGCTATGGCTACACCTTC
D gene: -; J gene: TRBJ2-7; V gene: TRBV5-1; clone size: many; CDR3 protein: CASSFMENLTERRSYEQYF; CDR3 DNA: TGCGCCAGCAGCTTCATGGAAAACCTTACAGAGAGAAGATCCTACGAGCAGTACTTC
D gene: TRBD1; J gene: TRBJ1-1; V gene: TRBV28; clone size: many; CDR3 protein: CASRPTGGITEAFF; CDR3 DNA: TGTGCCAGCAGGCCCACAGGGGGCATCACTGAAGCTTTCTTT
D gene: -; J gene: TRBJ1-1; V gene: TRBV10-3; clone size: many; CDR3 protein: CAISGTENTEAFF; CDR3 DNA: TGTGCCATCAGTGGAACAGAGAACACTGAAGCTTTCTTT
D gene: -; J gene: TRBJ2-5; V gene: TRBV20-1; clone size: many; CDR3 protein: CSATPGGTQYF; CDR3 DNA: TGCAGTGCAACCCCCGGGGGGACCCAGTACTTC
D gene: TRBD1; J gene: TRBJ1-2; V gene: TRBV7-2; clone size: many; CDR3 protein: CASSRQGDYGYTF; CDR3 DNA: TGTGCCAGCAGCCGACAGGGAGACTATGGCTACACCTTC
D gene: -; J gene: TRBJ2-6; V gene: TRBV27; clone size: -; CDR3 protein: CASSLTVSGANVLTF; CDR3 DNA: TGTGCCAGCAGTTTGACGGTCTCTGGGGCCAACGTCCTGACTTTC
D gene: -; J gene: TRBJ2-3; V gene: TRBV20-1; clone size: many; CDR3 protein: CSARRLTTSTDTQYF; CDR3 DNA: TGCAGTGCTAGGCGTTTAACGACTAGCACAGATACGCAGTATTTT